A single sample gave rise to the 7 T cell receptor beta chains below, sequenced in a study of T cells in Graves' hyperthyroidism and ophthalmopathy. Amplification targeted TCR beta CDR3 regions from RNA transcripts. During a first-round RT-PCR of the TCR CDR3, the HTBI primer set was used. MiXCR, applied by TCRdb to the multiplex PCR reads, yields one record per CDR3 protein. The sample has some 250,000 distinct CDR3 sequences, 14% to 15% seen once. Sample: blood. These receptors were obtained from a woman in her forties with Graves' hyperthyroidism that later progressed to Graves' ophthalmopathy.

This clonotype has a count of ten or more. The chain joins TRBV19 to TRBJ2-7; a possible D gene is TRBD2 (5 bases). The CDR3 spans 16 residues. Trimming took 1 base from V and 0 from J, leaving 13 bases between them. CDR1 is LNHDA and CDR2 is SQIVND in the germline V gene (reference sequence). The CDR3 sequence: CASSIGGGQSSYEQYF. CDR3 coding DNA: TGTGCCAGTAGTATAGGAGGCGGGCAGAGCTCCTACGAGCAGTACTTC.

This clonotype was seen a few times. The chain is built from TRBV20-1 and TRBJ2-1; D is ambiguous. The CDR3 length is 15 residues. V was shortened by 3 bases and J by 5 bases, with 17 bases between the two germline ends. Germline CDR1 DFQATT, CDR2 SNEGSKA (reference sequence). This chain's CDR3 is CSARPPYGPHNEQFF. Here the CDR3 DNA reads TGCAGTGCTAGGCCCCCTTATGGGCCTCACAATGAGCAGTTCTTC.

Remarks on this clonotype: This may be a read error, as it is one base from a much larger clone. The genes are TRBV3-1 and TRBJ1-3; the D is unclear. The CDR3 is 15 amino acids. The ends were cut back, 1 base at V and 4 bases at J, with 11 bases in the middle. Germline CDR1 is LGHDT and CDR2 is YNNKEL (reference sequence). The CDR3 sequence: CASSQGRARGNTIYF. CDR3 sequence (DNA): TGTGCCAGCAGCCAAGGAAGGGCGCGAGGAAACACCATATATTTT.

This clonotype has ten or more counts. The chain recombines TRBV5-1 with TRBJ2-3; D is possibly TRBD2 (5 bases). Trimming removed 4 bases from V and 3 bases from J, with 12 bases in between. Germline lookup yields CDR1 SGHRS and CDR2 YFSETQ. The CDR3 extends over 14 amino acids. CDR3 residues: CASSGGLATDTQYF. CDR3 sequence (DNA): TGCGCCAGCAGCGGCGGGCTAGCAACAGATACGCAGTATTTT. Full variable domain (missing parts from reference TRBV5-1 and TRBJ2-3): KAGVTQTPRYLIKTRGQQVTLSCSPISGHRSVSWYQQTPGQGLQFLFEYFSETQRNKGNFPGRFSGRQFSNSRSEMNVSTLELGDSALYLCASSGGLATDTQYFGPGTRLTVL.

The chain employs TRBV6-1 and TRBJ2-3; no clear D gene. The V and J ends lost 3 bases and 5 bases respectively, with 15 bases between them. In germline, CDR1 is MNHNS, CDR2 SASEGT. The CDR3 is 15 residues long. This CDR3 reads CASSEGSAYIDTQYF. The CDR3 DNA follows: TGTGCCAGCAGTGAGGGATCGGCCTATATAGATACGCAGTATTTT.

This clonotype was counted at least ten times. At one end, the junction sequence differs from germline, possibly due to a read error. The chain links TRBV11-2 to TRBJ2-1; the D is unclear. The CDR3 runs 16 residues. CDR1 SGHAT and CDR2 FQNNGV come from the germline V gene. DNA for the CDR3: TGTGCCAGCAGATTAGATCTTGGTAGCTCCTACAATGAGCAGTTCTTC. Its protein product is CASRLDLGSSYNEQFF.

The table lists this clonotype with many counts. V gene TRBV10-3 combines with J gene TRBJ1-1, with 7 positions matching TRBD1. This CDR3 region has 17 residues. Germline V gene lookup returns CDR1 ENHRY and CDR2 SYGVKD. Losses at the gene ends were 2 bases for V and 0 bases for J; bases not matched to a gene: 9. The CDR3 DNA sequence: TGTGCCATCAGTGAGCCGTTCGACAGGGTGCTGAACACTGAAGCTTTCTTT. As protein: CAISEPFDRVLNTEAFF.